The clone carrying this T cell receptor beta chain was counted only a few times. These data belong to a study of T cells in Graves' hyperthyroidism and ophthalmopathy. Researchers barred patients who had uncontrolled infection, other autoimmune disease, pregnancy or lactation. V lost 1 base, J lost 3 bases, and 16 bases lay in between. The CDR3 consists of 16 residues. CDR1 LGHNA and CDR2 YNFKEQ come from the germline V gene. The source material, RNA transcripts, was used to amplify TCR beta CDR3 regions. HTBI primers drove first-round RT-PCR of the TCR CDR3. Via MiXCR, TCRdb re-called the multiplex PCR reads, giving one row per CDR3 protein. The sample lists a few hundred thousand distinct CDR3 sequences, around 15% occurring once.

The sequence came from a woman aged 40 to 49 with Graves' ophthalmopathy. The genes are TRBV4-2 and TRBJ2-7; TRBD2 is a possible D gene (6 bases). The sequenced sample was blood. The CDR3 spells CASSQGAGRDRYEQYF. In nucleotides, the CDR3 is TGTGCCAGCAGCCAAGGGGCGGGAAGAGACCGCTACGAGCAGTACTTC.